The 18 T cell receptor beta chains below come from one sample, sequenced in a study of memory CD8 T cells in hepatitis C reinfection (dated by TCRdb to the late 2010s). Library preparation employed the immunoSEQ multiplex PCR assay. This immuneACCESS table, as held by TCRdb, lists in-frame sequences with V and J called but not all clones. Of the missing ones, under half trace to an unresolved V gene in checked studies; the others have no known cause. The sample table lists 50,000 or so clones, roughly 86% of them with a count of one. The ten most abundant clones make up around 1% of the sample. The sample's time point label, in plain terms: pre-reinfection, 55 to 20 weeks before reinfection detection. The sorted cells were sequenced directly ex vivo, without any in vitro expansion ahead of TCR sequencing. The specimen sequenced was naive CD8+ T cells sorted from blood. Interpreted using the paper, the cell subset or site label stands for: total naive CD8+CD45RO- T cells. Receptors originate from a man between 18 and 29 years old with hepatitis C virus infection.

The genes are TRBV30 and TRBJ1-1; 7 bases agree with TRBD1. Germline-derived CDR1 and CDR2 are GTSNPN and SVGIG (reference sequence). The J segment lost 4 bases and the V segment lost 7 bases, leaving 3 bases of the junction unmatched. The CDR3 runs 11 residues. Written as DNA, the CDR3 is TGTGCCTCGGGACAGTTCACTGAAGCTTTCTTT. Translated, it gives CASGQFTEAFF.

The V gene is TRBV7-9, the J gene TRBJ2-3, with 9 bases aligning to TRBD2. Germline V CDR1 and CDR2: SEHNR, FQNEAQ (reference sequence). J lost 5 bases, V lost 2 bases, and 17 bases had no gene match. The length of the CDR3 is 19 residues. The CDR3 DNA reads as TGTGCCAGCAGCTTATTTAGCGCGGTGGCGGGAGGGCATAGAGATACGCAGTATTTT. As protein: CASSLFSAVAGGHRDTQYF.

CDR3: CASSLYSGELFF. CDR3 nucleotide sequence: TGTGCCAGCAGTTTATACTCCGGGGAGCTGTTTTTT. This sequence joins TRBV27 and TRBJ2-2, with D uncertain. The CDR3 loop spans 12 amino acids. V was pared by 1 base and J by 6 bases, with 3 bases between. CDR1 and CDR2 (germline): MNHEY, SMNVEV (reference sequence).

The chain is built from TRBV11-2 and TRBJ2-7, with TRBD2 matching over 9 bases. V lost 5 bases to trimming and J lost 0 bases; unmatched junction nucleotides: 11. From germline, CDR1 is SGHAT and CDR2 FQNNGV. This CDR3 is built from 17 residues. The CDR3 sequence: CASSATLAGRLSYEQYF. CDR3 bases: TGTGCCAGCAGCGCCACTCTAGCGGGGCGACTCTCCTACGAGCAGTACTTC.

The chain is built from TRBV5-1 and TRBJ1-3; D may be TRBD1 (5 bases). Trimming cost V 0 bases and J 16 bases, with 14 bases left between them. CDR3 size: 12 residues. The germline V gene encodes CDR1 SGHRS and CDR2 YFSETQ. Here the CDR3 DNA reads TGCGCCAGCAGCTTGGGTGGGGCATCTTGGTATTTT. Translating it yields CASSLGGASWYF.

The rearrangement links TRBV15 to TRBJ1-2; TRBD1 matches at 7 bases. From germline, CDR1 is LNHNV and CDR2 YYDKDF (reference sequence). With 1 base clipped from V and 8 bases from J, the junction kept 10 bases outside the gene matches. The CDR3 runs to 15 residues. This CDR3 reads CATSRATGETRGYTF. CDR3 in DNA: TGTGCCACCAGCAGAGCCACAGGGGAAACTCGGGGCTACACCTTC. Full variable domain (rest looked up from reference TRBV15 and TRBJ1-2): DAMVIQNPRYQVTQFGKPVTLSCSQTLNHNVMYWYQQKSSQAPKLLFHYYDKDFNNEADTPDNFQSRRPNTSFCFLDIRSPGLGDTAMYLCATSRATGETRGYTFGSGTRLTVV.

V usage is TRBV19 and J usage is TRBJ2-7; 9 nucleotides align to TRBD1. V shed 8 bases, J shed 2 bases, and the junction held 4 bases outside the gene matches. Germline CDR1 reads LNHDA; CDR2 reads SQIVND (reference sequence). CDR3 length: 13 amino acids. The CDR3 sequence: CASGRTGAYEQYF. The CDR3 DNA is TGTGCCAGTGGGCGGACAGGGGCCTACGAGCAGTACTTC.

The chain links TRBV19 to TRBJ1-1; D perhaps matches TRBD1 (5 bases). V was shortened by 7 bases and J by 5 bases, with 17 bases between the two germline ends. This CDR3 is 14 amino acids long. Germline assignment: CDR1 LNHDA and CDR2 SQIVND (reference sequence). The CDR3 reads CASNHQGGGTEAFF. The DNA for the CDR3 is TGTGCCAGTAACCATCAGGGAGGTGGGACTGAAGCTTTCTTT.

The chain recombines TRBV19 with TRBJ2-5; unclear D gene. The J call may be faulty, since TRBJ2-7 better matches the DNA end. CDR1 and CDR2 (germline): LNHDA, SQIVND (reference sequence). The CDR3 spans 13 residues. DNA of the CDR3: TGTGCCAGTAGCGACTCAGCGTCCTACGAGCAGTACTTC. Translated: CASSDSASYEQYF.

This clone appeared a few times. The junction does not match germline at one end; this may be a read error. The chain links TRBV4-1 to TRBJ2-1; 7 nucleotides align to TRBD2. CDR3 length: 16 amino acids. The germline V gene has CDR1 MGHRA and CDR2 YSYEKL. CDR3 protein: CASSQDSGLGGNEQFF. The CDR3, as DNA: TGTGCCAGCAGCCAAGACTCAGGACTAGGAGGAAATGAGCAGTTCTTC.

The chain recombines TRBV5-5 with TRBJ2-6; 7 bases are a match to TRBD1. Germline-derived CDR1 and CDR2 are SGHKS and YYEKEE (reference sequence). Trimming removed 0 bases from V and 2 bases from J; junction bases left unmatched: 2. The CDR3 is 16 residues long. The CDR3 coding sequence is TGTGCCAGCAGCTTGGCAGGGGGTACTGGGGCCAACGTCCTGACTTTC. Encoded protein: CASSLAGGTGANVLTF.

The chain employs TRBV4-1 and TRBJ1-4, with TRBD1 matching over 7 bases. With V trimmed by 4 bases and J by 8 bases, 13 bases remained unmatched. CDR1 and CDR2 (germline): MGHRA, YSYEKL. The CDR3 contains 16 residues. CDR3 sequence: CASSRNMGQYSEKLFF. The DNA of the CDR3 is TGCGCCAGCAGCCGAAATATGGGACAGTATTCCGAAAAACTGTTTTTT.

This rearrangement joins TRBV9 to TRBJ2-1; the match to TRBD2 covers 7 bases. Germline CDR1 and CDR2: SGDLS and YYNGEE. V was pared by 4 bases and J by 6 bases, with 7 bases of the junction left unmatched. The CDR3 covers 14 residues. The CDR3 sequence: CASSPRDYLNEQFF. The DNA for the CDR3 is TGTGCCAGCAGCCCCCGGGACTATCTCAATGAGCAGTTCTTC.

This clone was found a few times. The chain employs TRBV9 and TRBJ2-5; 8 bases are a match to TRBD2. The germline V gene has CDR1 SGDLS and CDR2 YYNGEE. This CDR3 spans 14 amino acids. Germline trimming cut 0 bases from V and 11 bases from J; bases unmatched to any gene: 9. CDR3 residues: CASSVGIAGREQYF. The CDR3 DNA sequence: TGTGCCAGCAGCGTAGGGATAGCGGGAAGGGAGCAGTACTTC.

The chain employs TRBV10-3 and TRBJ1-1; tentatively, D is TRBD1 (6 bases). This CDR3 contains 12 residues. Germline V gene data show CDR1 as ENHRY and CDR2 as SYGVKD. Trimming stripped 11 bases from V and 3 bases from J, with 13 bases between. As DNA, the CDR3 is TGTGCCGCGACAGGTTATTACACTGAAGCTTTCTTT. Its protein product is CAATGYYTEAFF.

The rearrangement links TRBV7-8 to TRBJ2-6, with a possible D match to TRBD1 (6 bases). The V end lost 3 bases, the J end lost 4 bases, and 13 bases lay between the germline ends. Germline CDR1 SGHVS, CDR2 FQNEAQ. The CDR3 is 16 amino acids. CDR3 nucleotide sequence: TGTGCCAGCAGCTTCACCACAGGGACCGGGGCCAACGTCCTGACTTTC. It specifies CASSFTTGTGANVLTF.

V gene TRBV7-6 combines with J gene TRBJ2-7; 9 positions agree with TRBD1. The germline V gene has CDR1 SGHVS and CDR2 FNYEAQ. After removal of 3 bases from V and 6 bases from J, the junction contained 6 bases not matched to a gene. The CDR3 covers 14 residues. This chain's CDR3 is CASSLGTGFPEQYV. In DNA form, the CDR3 reads TGTGCCAGCAGCTTGGGGACAGGGTTTCCCGAGCAGTACGTC.

The chain recombines TRBV9 with TRBJ2-3; 8 bases are shared with TRBD2. V was clipped by 2 bases and J by 2 bases; unmatched bases: 4. The CDR3 totals 15 residues. From germline, CDR1 is SGDLS and CDR2 YYNGEE. CDR3 sequence (DNA): TGTGCCAGCAGCGTGACTAGCGCCCACACAGATACGCAGTATTTT. Translating it yields CASSVTSAHTDTQYF.